A selection of T cell receptor beta chains follows, all from one sample in a study of blood T cell repertoires in COVID-19. The assay was immunoSEQ multiplex PCR, and TCRdb's table has in-frame clones only and misses some. The table records over 120,000 clones, about 80% of them present only once. Sequenced input: PBMCs or T cells enriched from blood (not recorded which). These receptors came from a woman between 50 and 59 years old who had recovered from COVID-19. The CDR3 runs from the conserved cysteine through the conserved F or W. The order of the fields is J gene, D gene, clone size, V gene, CDR3 protein, CDR3 DNA. The D gene is left open where the match is weak. The size of a clone is reported for some rows only, either as once, few or many, or as a class for expanded clones.

TRBJ2-1 | TRBD1 | few | TRBV6-5 | CASSGTAYNEQFF | TGTGCCAGCAGCGGGACAGCGTACAATGAGCAGTTCTTC
TRBJ2-7 | - | - | TRBV6-5 | CASSYYESYEQYF | TGTGCCAGCAGTTACTACGAGTCCTACGAGCAGTACTTC
TRBJ1-2 | TRBD1 | - | TRBV4-1 | CASSLEGTGKSAGYTF | TGCGCCAGCAGCCTTGAGGGGACAGGGAAGAGTGCTGGCTACACCTTC
TRBJ2-1 | - | once | TRBV12-2 | CASPYQEGEENEQFF | TGTGCAAGTCCATATCAGGAGGGAGAAGAGAATGAGCAGTTCTTC
TRBJ2-1 | TRBD2 | - | TRBV29-1 | CSGRTSGKVEQFF | TGCAGCGGGCGGACTAGCGGGAAGGTTGAGCAGTTCTTC
TRBJ1-2 | - | few | TRBV10-2 | CASSESVGASYGYTF | TGCGCCAGCAGTGAGTCGGTAGGGGCTAGCTATGGCTACACCTTC
TRBJ2-3 | TRBD2 | - | TRBV5-4 | CASSLAILAGSTDTQYF | TGTGCCAGCAGCTTGGCCATACTAGCGGGGAGCACAGATACGCAGTATTTT
TRBJ2-7 | - | - | TRBV6-5 | CASSYSEGQPYEQYF | TGTGCCAGCAGTTACTCGGAGGGACAGCCCTACGAGCAGTACTTC
TRBJ1-5 | - | - | TRBV27 | CASSFSAGGSNQPQHF | TGTGCCAGCAGTTTTTCGGCGGGCGGAAGCAATCAGCCCCAGCATTTT
TRBJ1-2 | - | - | TRBV19 | CASSIDNRSNYGYTF | TGTGCCAGTAGTATAGATAACAGGTCCAACTATGGCTACACCTTC
TRBJ1-2 | - | few | TRBV29-1 | CSVEEPTAGRNYGYTF | TGCAGCGTTGAAGAGCCAACCGCGGGACGGAACTATGGCTACACCTTC
TRBJ2-5 | - | - | TRBV29-1 | CSVEDGDGVETQYF | TGCAGCGTTGAAGATGGTGACGGGGTAGAGACCCAGTACTTC
TRBJ1-2 | - | - | TRBV28 | CASSGQSYGYTF | TGTGCCAGCAGCGGACAATCCTATGGCTACACCTTC
TRBJ1-4 | - | - | TRBV10-2 | CASRPQAAEKLFF | TGCGCCAGCAGACCCCAGGCAGCTGAAAAACTGTTTTTT
TRBJ2-7 | TRBD2 | - | TRBV3-1/TRBV3-2 | CASSQAVAGAREQYF | TGTGCCAGCAGCCAAGCGGTCGCGGGAGCACGCGAGCAGTACTTC
TRBJ1-2 | - | once | TRBV2 | CASSERQGYGYTF | TGTGCCAGCAGTGAAAGGCAGGGCTATGGCTACACCTTC
TRBJ1-2 | - | few | TRBV3-1/TRBV3-2 | CASRPGHTNYGYTF | TGTGCCAGCAGACCCGGACATACTAACTATGGCTACACCTTC
TRBJ2-2 | TRBD1 | - | TRBV10-3 | CAISEELRQGHTGELFF | TGTGCCATCAGTGAGGAACTCCGACAGGGACACACCGGGGAGCTGTTTTTT
TRBJ2-7 | TRBD2 | once | TRBV28 | CASSLPGLAASYEQYF | TGTGCCAGCAGTTTACCCGGACTAGCGGCCTCCTACGAGCAGTACTTC
TRBJ1-4 | TRBD1 | - | TRBV6-5 | CASSYSQGQGDEKLFF | TGTGCCAGCAGTTACTCTCAGGGACAGGGGGATGAAAAACTGTTTTTT
TRBJ1-3 | - | - | TRBV27 | CASSLRGLGNTIYF | TGTGCCAGCAGTCTCCGAGGCCTTGGAAACACCATATATTTT
TRBJ1-1 | TRBD1 | - | TRBV12-3/TRBV12-4 | CASRFTGDTEAFF | TGTGCCAGCAGATTTACAGGGGACACTGAAGCTTTCTTT
TRBJ1-1 | - | few | TRBV2 | CASSEMQGVAEAFF | TGTGCCAGCAGTGAAATGCAGGGTGTGGCTGAAGCTTTCTTT
TRBJ1-1 | - | - | TRBV28 | CASSLQGYTEAFF | TGTGCCAGCAGTTTGCAGGGGTACACTGAAGCTTTCTTT
TRBJ2-7 | TRBD1 | - | TRBV14 | CASSRDRGDYEQYF | TGTGCCAGCAGCCGGGACAGGGGTGACTACGAGCAGTACTTC
TRBJ2-7 | TRBD2 | - | TRBV7-2 | CASSLGAGWRGAFYEQYF | TGTGCCAGCAGCTTGGGAGCGGGGTGGCGGGGTGCCTTCTACGAGCAGTACTTC
TRBJ2-5 | - | - | TRBV11-3 | CASSFGPSRQETQYF | TGTGCCAGCAGCTTCGGACCGAGCCGACAGGAGACCCAGTACTTC
TRBJ2-7 | - | - | TRBV28 | CASSFSGNSYEQYF | TGTGCCAGCAGTTTCTCCGGGAACTCCTACGAGCAGTACTTC
TRBJ2-1 | - | once | TRBV29-1 | CSVYGGTYNEQFF | TGCAGCGTTTACGGAGGTACCTACAATGAGCAGTTCTTC
TRBJ1-2 | - | - | TRBV13 | CASSPTGSNGYTF | TGTGCCAGCAGCCCTACAGGGTCTAATGGCTACACCTTC
TRBJ1-6 | - | few | TRBV5-1 | CASTGEGSPNSPLHF | TGCGCCAGCACCGGGGAGGGGAGCCCTAATTCACCCCTCCACTTT
TRBJ2-1 | TRBD2 | - | TRBV9 | CASSVGTSGRGSSYNEQFF | TGTGCCAGCAGCGTCGGGACTAGCGGGAGGGGGAGCTCCTACAATGAGCAGTTCTTC
TRBJ1-2 | TRBD1 | - | TRBV5-4 | CASTDPRDRGRYGYTF | TGTGCCAGCACCGACCCCCGGGACAGGGGACGCTATGGCTACACCTTC
TRBJ2-7 | - | - | TRBV27 | CASSFERGSYEQYF | TGTGCCAGCAGTTTCGAACGGGGGTCCTACGAGCAGTACTTC
TRBJ2-7 | TRBD1 | few | TRBV19 | CASSISEGTGLGEQYF | TGTGCCAGTAGTATAAGCGAGGGGACAGGTCTCGGCGAGCAGTACTTC
TRBJ1-1 | TRBD1 | - | TRBV5-1 | CASSSGTGILNTEAFF | TGCGCCAGCAGCTCCGGGACAGGGATCTTGAACACTGAAGCTTTCTTT
TRBJ1-2 | TRBD1 | - | TRBV5-6 | CASSPTGGNGYTF | TGTGCCAGCAGCCCGACAGGGGGAAATGGCTACACCTTC
TRBJ1-4 | - | - | TRBV6-5 | CASSYSMGADEKLFF | TGTGCCAGCAGTTACTCGATGGGGGCGGATGAAAAACTGTTTTTT
TRBJ1-1 | TRBD1 | - | TRBV10-3 | CAITRTGGPNPEAFF | TGTGCCATCACCCGGACAGGGGGACCTAACCCTGAAGCTTTCTTT
TRBJ1-2 | - | once | TRBV9 | CASSVAQDFNYGYTF | TGTGCCAGCAGCGTAGCGCAGGATTTTAACTATGGCTACACCTTC
TRBJ1-5 | TRBD1 | - | TRBV9 | CASRVAEGQGPYQPQHF | TGTGCCAGCAGGGTAGCCGAGGGACAGGGCCCTTATCAGCCCCAGCATTTT
TRBJ1-2 | - | - | TRBV3-1/TRBV3-2 | CASSQEPGNYGYTF | TGTGCCAGCAGCCAAGAGCCGGGGAACTATGGCTACACCTTC
TRBJ1-1 | - | - | TRBV5-6 | CASSPGRSRGTEAFF | TGTGCCAGCAGCCCCGGCCGGAGCAGAGGGACTGAAGCTTTCTTT